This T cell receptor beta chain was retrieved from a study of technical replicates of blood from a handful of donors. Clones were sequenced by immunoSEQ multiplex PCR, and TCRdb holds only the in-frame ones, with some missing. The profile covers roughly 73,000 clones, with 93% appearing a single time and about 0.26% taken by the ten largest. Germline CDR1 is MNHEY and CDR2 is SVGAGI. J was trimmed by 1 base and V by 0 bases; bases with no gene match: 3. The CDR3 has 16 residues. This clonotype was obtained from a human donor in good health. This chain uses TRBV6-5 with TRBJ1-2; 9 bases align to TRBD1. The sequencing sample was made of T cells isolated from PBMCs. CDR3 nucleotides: TGTGCCAGCAGTTACTCGGGGACAGGGTTTAACTATGGCTACACCTTC. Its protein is CASSYSGTGFNYGYTF.